Listed below are T cell receptor beta chains from one sample, sequenced in a study of breast tumors, draining lymph nodes, adjacent tissues. MiXCR, run by TCRdb on the multiplex PCR reads, gives a single entry per CDR3 protein. The table records around 25,000 distinct CDR3 sequences, roughly 21% of them present only once. Sequencing used breast tumor tissue. The receptors were gathered from a female donor with breast cancer. Some clones in this sample may be carry-over from other donors' samples. CDR3s include the opening cysteine and the closing phenylalanine or tryptophan.

CASRGPGTSFAEQFF	TRBV19
CASSRKGTGNQETQYF	TRBV28
CASSLVSLASQTGETQYF	TRBV7-2
CASSLSGLLMVDAQYF	TRBV27
CASSLPGTGDNEQFF	TRBV5-4
CASSTSRAGNEKLFF	TRBV7-9
CASSPRGIKNIQYF	TRBV7-2
CSARGGLRGGDGYTF	TRBV20-1
CATSRGDEQYF	TRBV24-1
CSARPRDSPPYNEQFF	TRBV20-1
CATSRVRFNNEQFF	TRBV15
CASRTGLAEGNTIYF	TRBV10-2
CSAREAREGGETQYF	TRBV20-1
CSVAPPGTGFLYGYTF	TRBV29-1
CSARDAVRAGGTPTDEQYF	TRBV20-1
CASSPVQETQYF	TRBV18
CASSTGGYNQPQHF	TRBV12-3/TRBV12-4
CSARAGRDYNEQFF	TRBV20-1
CASSGEGLGEQFF	TRBV11-3
CASSPRHSYGYTF	TRBV3-1
CASSVKRAGQGPGELFF	TRBV11-2
CASRRGGPDTEAFF	TRBV12-3/TRBV12-4
CASTAGGTSGSPLQETQYF	TRBV28
CAWSVFGRPQGAGANVLTF	TRBV30
CASSWEGLFIGYTF	TRBV28
CASSRERSTTGELFF	TRBV7-9
CSALPTNDEQLFGPGTGGSQPQHF	TRBV20-1
CASKGPLSGNTIYF	TRBV28
CASSQGLTLTNEKLFF	TRBV4-1
CSAVSGSNDEQFF	TRBV20-1
CSARDLVGSPDTQYF	TRBV20-1
CASSLDRGRTEAFF	TRBV12-3/TRBV12-4
CASSQEERQVGDSNEQFF	TRBV4-1
CASSSQTDTQYF	TRBV7-2
CASSLTGLGEKLFF	TRBV5-1
CSVPRGLAGNNEQFF	TRBV29-1
CSARGDFNQPQHF	TRBV20-1
CASSSNRASSGNTIYF	TRBV6-1
CATSAAGDIQYF	TRBV24-1
CASGQTGDTEAFF	TRBV6-1
CASSPGTSGDNEQFF	TRBV27
CATSGGQGGDEQYF	TRBV15
CASSLAAGRGLNNQPQHF	TRBV5-6
CASKTSRASSMDEQFF	TRBV27
CSAPTGSNQPQHF	TRBV20-1
CATIVPGSNGYTF	TRBV28
CSARPGTDTQYF	TRBV20-1